The clone carrying this TCR beta chain was seen repeatedly, ten times or more. Its antigen is still unknown. TCRdb itself ran the multiplex PCR reads through MiXCR, one entry per CDR3 protein. The sample lists some 150,000 distinct CDR3 sequences; about a fifth were seen once. The data are from a study of breast tumors, draining lymph nodes, adjacent tissues. The study's findings and limits: Tumor and nontumor repertoires were significantly more similar in luminal-like than in basal-like breast cancer. Tumor repertoires ranked between lymph nodes and nontumor tissue in diversity, with V and J gene preferences.

The lymph nodes were axillary draining lymph nodes from breast cancer patients. The CDR3 is 16 residues long. In germline, CDR1 is SGHTS, CDR2 YDEGEE. Trimming pared 0 bases from V and 4 bases from J, leaving 14 bases between. This TCR came from a female donor with breast cancer. Some clones in this sample may be carry-over from other donors' samples. Input material: axillary lymph node tissue. This chain links TRBV5-8 with TRBJ2-1; D is perhaps TRBD1 (5 bases). The CDR3 region is CASSLAAQGSYNEQFF. The CDR3 DNA sequence: TGTGCCAGCAGCTTGGCCGCCCAGGGTTCGTACAATGAGCAGTTCTTC.